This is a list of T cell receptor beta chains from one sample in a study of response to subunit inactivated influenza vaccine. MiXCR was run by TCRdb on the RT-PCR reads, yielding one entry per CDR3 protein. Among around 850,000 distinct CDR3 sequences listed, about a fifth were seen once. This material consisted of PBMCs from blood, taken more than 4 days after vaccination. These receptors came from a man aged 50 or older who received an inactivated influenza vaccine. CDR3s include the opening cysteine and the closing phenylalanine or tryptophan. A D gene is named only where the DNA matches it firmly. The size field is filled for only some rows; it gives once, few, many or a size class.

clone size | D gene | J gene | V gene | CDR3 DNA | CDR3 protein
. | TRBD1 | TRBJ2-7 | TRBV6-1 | TGTGCCAGCAGCCCGGGACAGCCCAAGGGAGACGAGCAGTACTTC | CASSPGQPKGDEQYF
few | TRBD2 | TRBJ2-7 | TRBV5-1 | TGCGCCAGCAGCTCCCGGGACTACGGCACCTACGAGCAGTACTTC | CASSSRDYGTYEQYF
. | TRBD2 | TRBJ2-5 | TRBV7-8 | TGTGCCAGCAGCTTAGAGATAGCGGGAGCAGGGGAGACCCAGTACTTC | CASSLEIAGAGETQYF
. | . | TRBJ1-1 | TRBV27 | TGTGCCAGCAGTTATGCAGGTATGAACACTGAAGCTTTCTTT | CASSYAGMNTEAFF
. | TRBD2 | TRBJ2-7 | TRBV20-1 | TGCAGTGCTAGAGGGACTAGCGGGACTCTCTACGAGCAGTACTTC | CSARGTSGTLYEQYF
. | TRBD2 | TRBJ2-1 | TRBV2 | TGTGCCAGCACCCTAAGCGGGAGGGCCTACAATGAGCAGTTCTTC | CASTLSGRAYNEQFF
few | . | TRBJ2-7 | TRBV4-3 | TGCGCCAGCAGCCAAGATCTACTCTCCCTGGGGGAGCAGTACTTC | CASSQDLLSLGEQYF
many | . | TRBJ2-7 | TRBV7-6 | TGTGCCAGTCTTGAAAGCTACGAGCAGTACTTC | CASLESYEQYF
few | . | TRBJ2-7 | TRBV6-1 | TGTGCCAGCAGTGACACTGGGGATGTCTATCCCTACGAGCAGTACTTC | CASSDTGDVYPYEQYF
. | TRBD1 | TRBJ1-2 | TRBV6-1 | TGTGCCAGCAGTGCGGACAGGGCGTTTTATGGCTACACCTTC | CASSADRAFYGYTF